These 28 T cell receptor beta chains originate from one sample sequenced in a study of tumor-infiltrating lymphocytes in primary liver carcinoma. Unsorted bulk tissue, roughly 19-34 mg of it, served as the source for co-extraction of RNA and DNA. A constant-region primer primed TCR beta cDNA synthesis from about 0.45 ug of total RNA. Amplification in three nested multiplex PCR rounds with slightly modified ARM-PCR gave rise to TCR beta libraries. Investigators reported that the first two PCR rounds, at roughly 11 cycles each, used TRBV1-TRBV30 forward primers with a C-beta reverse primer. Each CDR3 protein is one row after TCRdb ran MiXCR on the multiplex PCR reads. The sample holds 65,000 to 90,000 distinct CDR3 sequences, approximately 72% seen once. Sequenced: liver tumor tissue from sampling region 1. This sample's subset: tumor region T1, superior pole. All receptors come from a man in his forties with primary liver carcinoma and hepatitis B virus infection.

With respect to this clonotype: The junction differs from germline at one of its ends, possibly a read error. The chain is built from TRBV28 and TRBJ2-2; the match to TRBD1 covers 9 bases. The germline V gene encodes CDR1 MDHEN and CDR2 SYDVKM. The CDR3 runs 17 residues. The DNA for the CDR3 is TGTGCCAGCACTTCCTCCGACGGGACAGGGAGGACCGTGGAGCTGTTTTTT. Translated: CASTSSDGTGRTVELFF.

CDR3 bases: TGTGCCAGCAGCCGAGTGGGGAGACAGAGGTTTGGCACTGAAGCTTTCTTT. Amino acids: CASSRVGRQRFGTEAFF. The chain joins TRBV11-2 to TRBJ1-1; possible D gene TRBD1, 5 bases. V was pared by 5 bases and J by 4 bases, with 23 bases between. This CDR3 spans 17 amino acids. The germline V gene encodes CDR1 SGHAT and CDR2 FQNNGV.

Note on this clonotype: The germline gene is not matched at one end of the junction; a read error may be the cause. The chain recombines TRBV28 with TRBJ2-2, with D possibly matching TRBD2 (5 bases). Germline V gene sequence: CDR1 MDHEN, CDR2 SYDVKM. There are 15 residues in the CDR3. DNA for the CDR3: TGTGCCAGCAGTGGGCCGGGTGACGCCACCTGGGAGCTGTTGTTT. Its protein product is CASSGPGDATWELLF.

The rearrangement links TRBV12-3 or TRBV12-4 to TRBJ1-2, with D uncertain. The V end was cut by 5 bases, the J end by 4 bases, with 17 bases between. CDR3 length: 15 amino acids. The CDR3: CASSVRNRPFYGYTF. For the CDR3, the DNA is TGTGCCAGCAGTGTAAGGAACAGACCCTTCTATGGCTACACCTTC.

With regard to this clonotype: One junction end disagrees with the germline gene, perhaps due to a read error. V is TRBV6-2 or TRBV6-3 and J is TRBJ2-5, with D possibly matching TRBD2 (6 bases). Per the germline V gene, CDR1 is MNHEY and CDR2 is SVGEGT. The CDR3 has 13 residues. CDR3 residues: CDSTRASEETQYF. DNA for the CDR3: TGTGACAGCACACGCGCTAGCGAGGAGACCCAGTACTTC.

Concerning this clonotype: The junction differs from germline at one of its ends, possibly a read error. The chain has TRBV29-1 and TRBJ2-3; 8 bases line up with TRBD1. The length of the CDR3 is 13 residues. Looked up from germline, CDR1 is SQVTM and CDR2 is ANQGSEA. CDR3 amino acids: CSVNWDRLGTQYF. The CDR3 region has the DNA TGTAGTGTTAACTGGGACAGGCTCGGTACGCAGTATTTT.

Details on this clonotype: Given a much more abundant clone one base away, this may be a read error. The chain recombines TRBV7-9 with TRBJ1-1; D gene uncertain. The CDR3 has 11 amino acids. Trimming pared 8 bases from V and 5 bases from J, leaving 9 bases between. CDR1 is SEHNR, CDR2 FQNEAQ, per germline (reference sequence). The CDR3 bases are TGTGCCAGCCTGGCTGGGACTGAAGCTTTCTTT. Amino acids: CASLAGTEAFF.

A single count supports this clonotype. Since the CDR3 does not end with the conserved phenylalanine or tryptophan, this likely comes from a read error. CDR3 in amino acids: CSGSPRGARETQYL. In DNA form, the CDR3 reads TGCAGCGGCTCTCCTCGCGGGGCTCGGGAGACCCAGTACCTC. This rearrangement joins TRBV29-1 to TRBJ2-5, with TRBD2 as a possible D gene (6 bases). This CDR3 spans 14 amino acids. V was trimmed by 7 bases and J by 5 bases, leaving 20 bases between them. Germline V lookup: CDR1 SQVTM, CDR2 ANQGSEA.

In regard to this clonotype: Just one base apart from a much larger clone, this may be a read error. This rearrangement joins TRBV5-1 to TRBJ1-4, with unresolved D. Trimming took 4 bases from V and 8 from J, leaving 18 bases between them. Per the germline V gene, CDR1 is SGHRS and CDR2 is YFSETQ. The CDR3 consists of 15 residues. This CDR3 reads CASSTGIGMGEKLFF. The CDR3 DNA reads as TGCGCCAGCAGCACCGGGATAGGGATGGGGGAAAAACTGTTTTTT.

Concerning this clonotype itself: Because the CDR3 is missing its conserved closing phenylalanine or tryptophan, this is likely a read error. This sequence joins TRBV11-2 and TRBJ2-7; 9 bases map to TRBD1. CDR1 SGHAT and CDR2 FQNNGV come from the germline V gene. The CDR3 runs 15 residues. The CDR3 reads CVSSSTGGRRYEQYS. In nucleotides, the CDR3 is TGTGTCAGTAGCTCTACAGGGGGCCGGAGGTACGAGCAGTACTCC.

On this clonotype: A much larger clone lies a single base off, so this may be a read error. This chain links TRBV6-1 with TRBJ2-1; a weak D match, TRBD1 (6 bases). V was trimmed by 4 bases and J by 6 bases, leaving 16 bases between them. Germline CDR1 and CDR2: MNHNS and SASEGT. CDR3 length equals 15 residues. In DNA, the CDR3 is TGTGCCAGCAGTGCTCACAGGGCCCCTCCCAATGAGCAGTTCTTC. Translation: CASSAHRAPPNEQFF.

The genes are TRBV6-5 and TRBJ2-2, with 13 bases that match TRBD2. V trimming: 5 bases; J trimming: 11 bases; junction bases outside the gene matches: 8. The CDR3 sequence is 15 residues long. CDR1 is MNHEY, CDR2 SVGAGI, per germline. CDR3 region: CASSGLAGVTVELFF. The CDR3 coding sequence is TGTGCCAGCAGTGGACTAGCGGGAGTAACCGTCGAGCTGTTTTTT.

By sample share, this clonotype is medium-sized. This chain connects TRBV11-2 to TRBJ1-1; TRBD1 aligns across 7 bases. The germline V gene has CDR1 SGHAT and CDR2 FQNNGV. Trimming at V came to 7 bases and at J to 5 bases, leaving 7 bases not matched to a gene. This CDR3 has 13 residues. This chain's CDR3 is CASIPDRATEAFF. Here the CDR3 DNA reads TGTGCCAGCATACCCGACAGGGCGACTGAAGCTTTCTTT.

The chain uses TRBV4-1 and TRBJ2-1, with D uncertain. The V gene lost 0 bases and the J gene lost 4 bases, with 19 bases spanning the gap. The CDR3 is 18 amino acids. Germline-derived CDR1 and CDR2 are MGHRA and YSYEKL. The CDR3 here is CASSQEPIDGDSYNEQFF. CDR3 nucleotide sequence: TGCGCCAGCAGCCAAGAACCGATAGACGGTGACTCATACAATGAGCAGTTCTTC.

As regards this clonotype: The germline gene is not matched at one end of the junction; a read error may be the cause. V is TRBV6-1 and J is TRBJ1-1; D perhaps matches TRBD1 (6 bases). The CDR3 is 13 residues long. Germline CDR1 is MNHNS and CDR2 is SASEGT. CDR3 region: CASRPDSLTGAFF. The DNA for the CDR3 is TGTGCCAGCAGGCCGGACAGCCTGACTGGAGCTTTCTTT.

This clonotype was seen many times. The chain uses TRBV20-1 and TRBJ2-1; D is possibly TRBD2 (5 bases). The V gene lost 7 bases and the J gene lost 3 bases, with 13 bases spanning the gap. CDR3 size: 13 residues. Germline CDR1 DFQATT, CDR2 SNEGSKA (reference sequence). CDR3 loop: CSVPRRSYNEQFF. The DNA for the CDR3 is TGCAGTGTGCCTAGGAGGAGCTACAATGAGCAGTTCTTC.

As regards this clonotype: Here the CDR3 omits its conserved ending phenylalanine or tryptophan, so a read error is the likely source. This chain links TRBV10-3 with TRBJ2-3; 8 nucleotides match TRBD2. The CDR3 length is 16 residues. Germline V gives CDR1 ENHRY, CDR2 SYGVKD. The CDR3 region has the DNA TGTGCCACCGATCCGGGACTAGTGGGGTACACAGATATGCAGTATTTG. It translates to CATDPGLVGYTDMQYL.

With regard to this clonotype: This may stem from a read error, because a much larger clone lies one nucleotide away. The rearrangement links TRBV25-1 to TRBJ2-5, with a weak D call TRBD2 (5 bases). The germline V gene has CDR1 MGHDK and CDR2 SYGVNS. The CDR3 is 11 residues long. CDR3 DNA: TGTGTCAGCCAAGGACTGGAAACCCAGTACTTC. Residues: CVSQGLETQYF.

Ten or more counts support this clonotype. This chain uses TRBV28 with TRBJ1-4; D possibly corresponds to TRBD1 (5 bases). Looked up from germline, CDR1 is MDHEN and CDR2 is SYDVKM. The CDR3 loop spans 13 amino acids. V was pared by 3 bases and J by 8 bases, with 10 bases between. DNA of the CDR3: TGTGCCAGCAGTTTGTCGTGGGGCGAAAAACTGTTTTTT. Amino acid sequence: CASSLSWGEKLFF.

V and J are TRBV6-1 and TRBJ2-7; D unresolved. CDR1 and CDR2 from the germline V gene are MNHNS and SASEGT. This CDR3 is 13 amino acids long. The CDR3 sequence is CGNSECVFYEQYF. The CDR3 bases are TGTGGCAACAGTGAATGTGTTTTCTACGAGCAGTACTTC.

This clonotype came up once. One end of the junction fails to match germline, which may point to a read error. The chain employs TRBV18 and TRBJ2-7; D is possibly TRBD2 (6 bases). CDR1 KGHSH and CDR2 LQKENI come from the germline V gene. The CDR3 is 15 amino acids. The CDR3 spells CASSPLGGTRYEHYF. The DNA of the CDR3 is TGTGCCAGCTCACCACTTGGGGGGACTCGGTACGAGCACTACTTC.

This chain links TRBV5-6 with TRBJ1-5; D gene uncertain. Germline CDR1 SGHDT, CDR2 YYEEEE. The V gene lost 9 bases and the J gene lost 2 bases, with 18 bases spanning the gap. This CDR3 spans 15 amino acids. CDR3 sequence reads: CANNFYPLGNQPQHF. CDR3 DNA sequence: TGTGCCAACAACTTTTACCCCCTGGGCAATCAGCCCCAGCATTTT.

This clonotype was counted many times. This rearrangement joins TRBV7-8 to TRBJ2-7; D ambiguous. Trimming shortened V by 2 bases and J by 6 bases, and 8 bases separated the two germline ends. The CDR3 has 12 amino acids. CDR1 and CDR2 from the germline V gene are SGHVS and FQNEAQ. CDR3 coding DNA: TGTGCCAGCAGCTTATCGATAGGCGAGCAGTACTTC. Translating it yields CASSLSIGEQYF.

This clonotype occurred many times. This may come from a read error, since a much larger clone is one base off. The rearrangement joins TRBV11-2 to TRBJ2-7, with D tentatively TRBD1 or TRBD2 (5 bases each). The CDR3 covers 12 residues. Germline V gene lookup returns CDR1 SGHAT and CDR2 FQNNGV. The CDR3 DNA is TGTGCCAGCAGCTCAGGGATTAGCGAGCAGTGCTTC. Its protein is CASSSGISEQCF.

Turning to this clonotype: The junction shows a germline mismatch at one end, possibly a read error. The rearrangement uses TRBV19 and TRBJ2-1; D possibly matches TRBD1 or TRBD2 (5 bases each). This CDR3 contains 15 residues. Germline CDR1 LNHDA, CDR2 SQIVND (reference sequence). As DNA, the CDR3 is TGTGCTAGTACTACCGGGGACGCCTACGACAATGAGCAGTTCTTC. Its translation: CASTTGDAYDNEQFF. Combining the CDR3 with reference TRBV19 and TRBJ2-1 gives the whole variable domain DGGITQSPKYLFRKEGQNVTLSCEQNLNHDAMYWYRQDPGQGLRLIYYSQIVNDFQKGDIAEGYSVSREKKESFPLTVTSAQKNPTAFYLCASTTGDAYDNEQFFGPGTRLTVL.

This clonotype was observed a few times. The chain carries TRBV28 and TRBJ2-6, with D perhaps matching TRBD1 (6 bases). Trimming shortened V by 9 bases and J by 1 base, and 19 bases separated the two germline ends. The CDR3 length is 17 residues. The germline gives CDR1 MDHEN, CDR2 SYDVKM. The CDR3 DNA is TGTGCCAGTGCGGGTGCAGGGGAATGGTCTGGGGCCAACGTCCTGACTTTC. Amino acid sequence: CASAGAGEWSGANVLTF. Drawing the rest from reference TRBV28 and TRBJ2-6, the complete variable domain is DVKVTQSSRYLVKRTGEKVFLECVQDMDHENMFWYRQDPGLGLRLIYFSYDVKMKEKGDIPEGYSVSREKKERFSLILESASTNQTSMYLCASAGAGEWSGANVLTFGAGSRLTVL.

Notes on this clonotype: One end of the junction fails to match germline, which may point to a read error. The CDR3 protein is CASSPLEANTDTQYF. The CDR3 bases are TGTGCCAGCAGCCCATTAGAGGCTAACACAGATACACAGTATTTT. This chain joins TRBV11-2 and TRBJ2-3, with unresolved D. The CDR3 totals 15 residues. Germline CDR1 reads SGHAT; CDR2 reads FQNNGV.

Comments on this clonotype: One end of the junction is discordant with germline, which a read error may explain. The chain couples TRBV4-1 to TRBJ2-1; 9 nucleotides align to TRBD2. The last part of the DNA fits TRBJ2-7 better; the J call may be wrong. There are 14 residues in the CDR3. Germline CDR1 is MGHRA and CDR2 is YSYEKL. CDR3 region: CARSQAGGCNEQYF. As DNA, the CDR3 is TGCGCCAGAAGCCAGGCGGGAGGGTGCAATGAGCAGTACTTC.